The TCR beta chain described here comes from a study of Graves' ophthalmopathy and Graves' hyperthyroidism. Turning to the study itself: Pretreatment peripheral blood was obtained at initial diagnosis. Findings of the study overall: Ophthalmopathy progression was predicted with 70.59% sensitivity and approximately 72% specificity. The 13-signature model separated ophthalmopathy from stable hyperthyroidism at 85% to 90% sensitivity and nearly 83% specificity. Most clonotypes expanded in thyroid above 0.001 frequency were present in blood too.

Trimming removed 2 bases at V and 4 bases at J, with 12 bases between. Germline lookup yields CDR1 SGHRS and CDR2 YFSETQ. The CDR3 totals 14 residues. RNA served as the template for amplifying TCR beta CDR3 regions. An opening RT-PCR round employed HTBI primers and preceded a second-round multiplex PCR. TCRdb reprocessed the multiplex PCR reads via MiXCR and lists one record per CDR3 protein. Of 40,000 to 45,000 distinct CDR3 sequences in the sample, more than 45% were seen once. Worth noting for this clonotype: What it binds is not known.

This chain uses TRBV5-1 with TRBJ2-5, with D tentatively TRBD1 (6 bases). The TCR sequence derives from an adult man with Graves' ophthalmopathy. The sample comprised peripheral blood. CDR3 amino acids: CASSLSFRGETQYF. CDR3 in DNA: TGCGCCAGCAGCTTAAGTTTCAGGGGAGAGACCCAGTACTTC.